Listed below are T cell receptor beta chains from one sample, sequenced in a study of regulatory T cells in long-lasting Graves disease. MiXCR, applied by TCRdb to the multiplex PCR reads, yields one record per CDR3 protein. The table has a few hundred thousand distinct CDR3 sequences, around 20% seen once. The sequences come from peripheral blood mononuclear cells (PBMCs), collected at new diagnosis, from a patient treated with antithyroid drugs. The origin of the receptors is a female donor with Graves disease. Both conserved end residues are part of each CDR3. The D gene is left open where the match is weak. Clone size is shown for a subset of rows, as once, few, many or a class of expanded clone.

d_call clone_size j_call v_call cdr3_aa cdr3_nt
TRBD1 NA TRBJ2-7 TRBV28 CASSLYRDRSYEQYF TGTGCCAGCAGTTTATACCGGGACAGATCCTACGAGCAGTACTTC
NA many TRBJ1-2 TRBV6-1 CASSEQGLGGYTF TGTGCCAGCAGTGAACAGGGACTAGGAGGCTACACCTTC
TRBD1 many TRBJ2-3 TRBV6-1 CASSGGQGLVGDTQYF TGTGCCAGCAGTGGGGGACAGGGTTTAGTTGGAGATACGCAGTATTTT
TRBD1 few TRBJ1-1 TRBV7-2 CASSRGQLVNTEAFF TGTGCCAGCAGCCGGGGACAGCTCGTGAACACTGAAGCTTTCTTT
NA many TRBJ1-1 TRBV5-1 CASSLDPGGNTEAFF TGCGCCAGCAGCTTGGATCCAGGAGGAAACACTGAAGCTTTCTTT
NA many TRBJ2-7 TRBV20-1 CSARGGLDYEQYF TGCAGTGCTAGAGGTGGGCTCGACTACGAGCAGTACTTC
NA many TRBJ2-1 TRBV18 CASSPPAGYNEQFF TGTGCCAGCTCACCACCTGCGGGCTACAATGAGCAGTTCTTC
TRBD1 NA TRBJ1-6 TRBV19 CASSTDRERNSPLHF TGTGCCAGTAGTACCGACAGGGAGAGGAATTCACCCCTCCACTTT
NA many TRBJ2-7 TRBV2 CASSAIDYEQYF TGTGCCAGCAGTGCAATCGATTACGAGCAGTACTTC
NA once TRBJ2-7 TRBV6-2/TRBV6-3 CASSDRDCTYEQYF TGTGCCAGCAGCGACCGGGACTGTACCTACGAGCAGTACTTC
NA NA TRBJ1-2 TRBV30 CAWRETDANYGYTF TGTGCCTGGAGGGAGACAGACGCTAACTATGGCTACACCTTC
NA many TRBJ2-2 TRBV7-2 CASRTGNTGELFF TGTGCCAGTAGAACCGGTAACACCGGGGAGCTGTTTTTT
TRBD1 many TRBJ1-5 TRBV28 CASRRRTGGNQPQHF TGTGCCAGCAGGCGCCGGACAGGAGGCAATCAGCCCCAGCATTTT
NA many TRBJ2-1 TRBV7-6 CASSLDASTKSYNEQFF TGTGCCAGCAGCTTGGATGCATCCACCAAGTCCTACAATGAGCAGTTCTTC
TRBD2 many TRBJ2-1 TRBV19 CASSVTLAGDYNEQFF TGTGCCAGTAGTGTTACACTAGCGGGGGACTACAATGAGCAGTTCTTC
TRBD2 many TRBJ2-5 TRBV19 CASSRVSSGPETQYF TGTGCCAGTAGTAGAGTGTCTAGCGGTCCAGAGACCCAGTACTTC
TRBD2 many TRBJ2-7 TRBV7-2 CASSYSGGGTYEQYF TGTGCCAGCAGTTATAGCGGGGGTGGTACCTACGAGCAGTACTTC
TRBD1 NA TRBJ2-7 TRBV15 CATSTGGEQYF TGTGCCACCAGCACAGGGGGTGAGCAGTACTTT
TRBD1 few TRBJ1-2 TRBV5-5 CASSLERTGNYGYTF TGTGCCAGCAGCTTGGAAAGGACAGGGAACTATGGCTACACCTTC
TRBD2 many TRBJ2-7 TRBV11-2 CASRGLAGDYEQYF TGTGCCAGTCGGGGACTAGCGGGAGACTACGAGCAGTACTTC
TRBD2 many TRBJ2-5 TRBV2 CASTPGLAGVDETQYF TGTGCCAGCACTCCGGGACTAGCGGGAGTTGATGAGACCCAGTACTTC
NA many TRBJ2-7 TRBV11-3 CASSLFSGAAYEQYF TGTGCCAGCAGCTTATTTTCAGGGGCGGCCTACGAGCAGTACTTC
NA many TRBJ1-5 TRBV20-1 CSAREHYSNQPQHF TGCAGTGCTAGGGAACATTATAGCAATCAGCCCCAGCATTTT
NA few TRBJ1-4 TRBV6-1 CASTGHQATNEKLFF TGTGCCAGCACCGGACACCAAGCAACTAATGAAAAACTGTTTTTT
NA many TRBJ2-3 TRBV20-1 CSARKRATDTQYF TGCAGTGCTAGAAAGCGGGCCACAGATACGCAGTATTTT
NA NA TRBJ1-2 TRBV6-2/TRBV6-3 CTSSFQGRGYTF TGTACCAGCAGTTTCCAGGGTCGTGGCTACACCTTC
TRBD1 few TRBJ2-2 TRBV15 CATRRGRGTGELFF TGTGCCACCAGGAGGGGGCGCGGCACCGGGGAGCTGTTTTTT
TRBD1 NA TRBJ2-5 TRBV12-3/TRBV12-4 CASSLSGTVGETQYF TGTGCCAGCAGTTTGTCCGGGACAGTTGGAGAGACCCAGTACTTC
TRBD1 many TRBJ2-1 TRBV7-2 CASSFRKDRVNHEQFF TGTGCCAGCAGCTTTCGGAAGGACAGGGTGAATCATGAGCAGTTCTTC
NA few TRBJ2-7 TRBV20-1 CSASIGAGEQYF TGCAGTGCTAGTATCGGGGCAGGCGAGCAGTACTTC
NA many TRBJ2-3 TRBV2 CASRQRVMGADTQYF TGTGCCAGCAGGCAGAGGGTGATGGGCGCAGATACGCAGTATTTT
TRBD2 few TRBJ2-1 TRBV16 CASSPQPRSTSGGYEQFF TGTGCCAGCAGCCCGCAACCAAGGTCGACTAGCGGGGGTTATGAGCAGTTCTTC
NA many TRBJ2-3 TRBV7-8 CASSPTAGTGRTDTQYF TGTGCCAGCAGCCCTACAGCCGGTACAGGGCGCACAGATACGCAGTATTTT
TRBD1 many TRBJ2-6 TRBV2 CASRAPGTAFVLTF TGTGCCAGCAGAGCCCCCGGGACAGCATTCGTCCTGACTTTC
NA NA TRBJ1-1 TRBV12-5 CASGFGQMNTGAFF TGTGCTAGTGGTTTCGGGCAGATGAACACTGGAGCTTTCTTT
NA many TRBJ1-1 TRBV6-5 CASSYRQLMNTEAFF TGTGCCAGCAGTTACAGACAGCTCATGAACACTGAAGCTTTCTTT
TRBD2 NA TRBJ2-5 TRBV12-3/TRBV12-4 CASSALLAGGQETQYF TGTGCCAGCAGTGCCCTTCTAGCGGGGGGTCAAGAGACCCAGTACTTC
NA NA TRBJ1-4 TRBV7-9 CASSRTRLGNEKLFF TGTGCCAGCAGCAGGACCCGTTTGGGTAATGAAAAACTGTTTTTT
NA many TRBJ1-1 TRBV7-8 CASSAGSGAFF TGTGCCAGCAGCGCCGGATCAGGAGCTTTCTTT
TRBD1 many TRBJ2-1 TRBV6-2/TRBV6-3 CASKGQGNLEEQFF TGTGCCAGTAAAGGACAGGGAAATTTGGAGGAGCAGTTCTTC
NA NA TRBJ1-2 TRBV6-1 CASRSGVGYTF TGTGCCAGCCGGTCAGGGGTGGGCTACACCTTC
TRBD1 many TRBJ1-2 TRBV5-8 CASSLGQGARSSYTF TGTGCCAGCAGCCTAGGACAGGGGGCGAGAAGTAGCTACACCTTC
NA many TRBJ2-1 TRBV20-1 CSARVAREDSYNEQFF TGCAGTGCTAGAGTCGCGCGGGAAGACTCCTACAATGAGCAGTTCTTC
NA many TRBJ2-5 TRBV20-1 CSALQGPETQYF TGCAGTGCCCTACAGGGCCCAGAGACCCAGTACTTC
TRBD1 once TRBJ2-5 TRBV10-3 CAISDIQGAGETQCF TGTGCCATCAGTGACATACAGGGGGCAGGGGAGACCCAGTGCTTC
NA many TRBJ2-5 TRBV20-1 CSASVLGRETQYF TGCAGTGCTAGTGTTCTAGGGAGGGAGACCCAGTACTTC
TRBD1 many TRBJ1-6 TRBV5-8 CASPGQGAASPLHF TGTGCCAGCCCCGGACAGGGGGCGGCTTCACCCCTCCACTTT
NA many TRBJ1-4 TRBV5-5 CASSSGINEKLFF TGTGCCAGCAGCTCGGGAATCAATGAAAAACTGTTTTTT
NA many TRBJ2-5 TRBV6-2/TRBV6-3 CASSYGQLQTQYF TGTGCCAGCAGTTACGGGCAGTTGCAGACCCAGTACTTC
TRBD2 medium-sized TRBJ2-1 TRBV11-3 CASGLAGNNEQFF TGTGCCTCAGGACTAGCGGGGAACAATGAGCAGTTCTTC
NA many TRBJ2-7 TRBV20-1 CSARERGRADEQYF TGCAGTGCTAGGGAGAGGGGGAGGGCCGACGAGCAGTACTTC
NA many TRBJ1-2 TRBV7-3 CASSLSAVGGGYTF TGTGCCAGCAGCTTATCAGCCGTAGGGGGTGGCTACACCTTC
NA many TRBJ1-2 TRBV27 CASRSGAWGGYTF TGTGCCAGCCGATCCGGGGCCTGGGGCGGCTACACCTTC